The 3 T cell receptor beta chains below come from one sample, sequenced in a study of beta chain features in type 1 diabetes. Sequencing targeted expressed TCRB transcripts, as all isolated RNA had been reverse transcribed. Measured with immunoSEQ multiplex PCR; TCRdb has only the in-frame clones, and not every one. The sample includes roughly 300,000 clones, around 15% of them seen just once. Sequencing input: central memory CD4+ T cells from blood. These receptors originate from a man aged 25-45 years in good health.

This clone has just a few counts. The V gene is TRBV19, the J gene TRBJ2-1; the match to TRBD2 covers 14 bases. V was clipped by 7 bases and J by 4 bases; unmatched bases: 3. The V gene's germline CDR1 is LNHDA and CDR2 SQIVND (reference sequence). The CDR3 is 15 residues long. CDR3: CASMGLAGAYNEQFF. The CDR3 coding sequence is TGTGCCAGTATGGGACTAGCGGGAGCATACAATGAGCAGTTCTTC.

This chain uses TRBV19 with TRBJ2-1, with D possibly TRBD2 on 7 matching bases. This CDR3 comprises 17 residues. From germline, CDR1 is LNHDA and CDR2 SQIVND (reference sequence). Trimming shortened V by 3 bases and J by 8 bases, and 23 bases separated the two germline ends. CDR3: CASSITPLGGGLYEQFF. The CDR3 region has the DNA TGTGCCAGTAGTATTACCCCCCTAGGGGGGGGGCTTTATGAGCAGTTCTTC.

The CDR3 region is CATQAGPTNSPLHF. CDR3 in DNA: TGTGCCACCCAAGCGGGCCCTACTAATTCACCCCTCCACTTT. The rearrangement uses TRBV10-3 and TRBJ1-6; no clear D. The CDR3 covers 14 residues. Deletions cut 10 bases from V and 6 bases from J, with 16 bases between. Germline V gives CDR1 ENHRY, CDR2 SYGVKD.